What follows are 16 T cell receptor beta chains derived from one specimen sequenced in a study of cytomegalovirus exposure and HLA in healthy donors. The PCR employed 60 Vbeta primers together with 13 Jbeta primers. Repertoires were generated with immunoSEQ multiplex PCR, while TCRdb's copy carries only in-frame clones and drops some. The sample gives under 200,000 clones, around 68% of which show up once; approximately 1.5% is in the top ten. The sequencing input was PBMCs. The source of these receptors is a man between 45 and 60 years old in good health and CMV-seronegative.

The chain recombines TRBV18 with TRBJ1-1; TRBD1 might be the D (5 bases). This CDR3 has 17 amino acids. Looked up from germline, CDR1 is KGHSH and CDR2 is LQKENI. V was cut by 2 bases and J by 3 bases, with 19 bases left in between. The DNA for the CDR3 is TGTGCCAGCTCACCAGGGGAGGTAGGGCTCAGGGACACTGAAGCTTTCTTT. This translates into CASSPGEVGLRDTEAFF.

The chain carries TRBV7-6 and TRBJ1-1; D is uncertain. This CDR3 contains 14 residues. Trimming left V 4 bases short and J 4 bases short, with 13 bases between. CDR1 and CDR2 (germline): SGHVS, FNYEAQ. The DNA for the CDR3 is TGTGCCAGCAGCTCAGGACTGGAAAGCACTGAAGCTTTCTTT. Its translation is CASSSGLESTEAFF.

A note on this clone: This same CDR3 is encoded by further DNA sequences in the sample. The V and J genes are TRBV2 and TRBJ2-7; possible D gene TRBD1, 5 bases. The ends were cut back, 4 bases at V and 0 bases at J, with 10 bases in the middle. Germline CDR1 and CDR2: SNHLY and FYNNEI. CDR3 length: 14 residues. CDR3 coding DNA: TGTGCCAGCAGTGGGGTACAGGTCTCCTACGAGCAGTACTTC. This codes for CASSGVQVSYEQYF.

The genes are TRBV7-2 and TRBJ2-3, with TRBD2 identical over 10 bases. V lost 1 base to trimming and J lost 8 bases; unmatched junction nucleotides: 9. CDR1 and CDR2 (germline): SGHTA, FQGNSA. There are 16 residues in the CDR3. In DNA, the CDR3 is TGTGCCAGCAGCTTAGGGCCTAGCGGGGGTCCGGGTACGCAGTATTTT. It codes for CASSLGPSGGPGTQYF.

J is TRBJ1-5 and V is TRBV6-6; D is uncertain. Trimming took off 2 bases at V and 5 bases at J, with 7 bases between the two ends. This CDR3 comprises 13 residues. Germline CDR1 is MNHNY and CDR2 is SVGAGI (reference sequence). The CDR3 DNA reads as TGTGCCAGCAGTTACAGGCAGGATCAGCCCCAGCATTTT. The encoded protein is CASSYRQDQPQHF.

This sequence joins TRBV11-3 and TRBJ2-1; TRBD1 matches 7 bases. Per the germline V gene, CDR1 is SGHNT and CDR2 is YENEEA. Trimming removed 2 bases from V and 4 bases from J; junction bases left unmatched: 8. The CDR3 runs 16 residues. The CDR3 loop is CASSLRGRGSYNEQFF. The CDR3 region has the DNA TGTGCCAGCAGCTTACGGGGCAGGGGGTCGTACAATGAGCAGTTCTTC.

This chain links TRBV19 with TRBJ2-6; D gene ambiguous. The CDR3 is 17 residues long. V lost 3 bases, J lost 4 bases, and 16 bases lay in between. The germline V gene has CDR1 LNHDA and CDR2 SQIVND (reference sequence). The CDR3 nucleotides read TGTGCCAGTAGTATCGTGGCAGATGCTTTGGGGGCCAACGTCCTGACTTTC. It specifies CASSIVADALGANVLTF.

The chain carries TRBV6-5 and TRBJ1-2; possible D gene TRBD1, 5 bases. The CDR3 runs 13 residues. Trimming removed 5 bases at V and 4 bases at J, with 11 bases between. The germline V gene encodes CDR1 MNHEY and CDR2 SVGAGI. DNA for the CDR3: TGTGCCAGCAGTGAAGGACATTTCTATGGCTACACCTTC. Translating gives CASSEGHFYGYTF.

This clone was seen more than once but under ten times. The rearrangement uses TRBV11-1 and TRBJ2-5; tentatively, D is TRBD2 (5 bases). The CDR3 covers 14 residues. In germline, CDR1 is SGHAT, CDR2 FQDESV (reference sequence). V shed 5 bases and J shed 4 bases, with 14 bases lying between them. The CDR3 reads CASSPRASGETQYF. Written as DNA, the CDR3 is TGTGCCAGCAGCCCCCGGGCCAGCGGAGAGACCCAGTACTTC.

V is TRBV7-2 and J is TRBJ2-3, with 10 positions matching TRBD1. Trimming at V came to 6 bases and at J to 3 bases, leaving 6 bases not matched to a gene. Germline loops: CDR1 SGHTA, CDR2 FQGNSA. This CDR3 comprises 15 residues. CDR3 region: CASRAQGQGTDTQYF. The CDR3 nucleotides are TGTGCCAGCAGGGCACAGGGACAGGGGACAGATACGCAGTATTTT. The full variable domain, completed using reference TRBV7-2 and TRBJ2-3, is GAGVSQSPSNKVTEKGKDVELRCDPISGHTALYWYRQSLGQGLEFLIYFQGNSAPDKSGLPSDRFSAERTGGSVSTLTIQRTQQEDSAVYLCASRAQGQGTDTQYFGPGTRLTVL.

The V gene is TRBV28, the J gene TRBJ1-5; the D is unclear. Germline V gene lookup returns CDR1 MDHEN and CDR2 SYDVKM. The V gene lost 2 bases and the J gene lost 7 bases, with 12 bases spanning the gap. This CDR3 has 14 residues. The CDR3 coding sequence is TGTGCCAGCAGTTTAGTCGAGGGCGGCCAGCCCCAGCATTTT. This encodes CASSLVEGGQPQHF.

This chain connects TRBV19 to TRBJ1-2; 8 positions agree with TRBD1. From germline, CDR1 is LNHDA and CDR2 SQIVND (reference sequence). The CDR3 spans 15 residues. V shed 4 bases and J 6 bases; nucleotides not matched to a gene: 10. The DNA of the CDR3 is TGTGCCAGTAGTACCCGACACCAGGGGGCGGATGGCTACACCTTC. Translated, it gives CASSTRHQGADGYTF.

J is TRBJ2-3 and V is TRBV5-1; perhaps TRBD1 as D (7 bases). Germline loops: CDR1 SGHRS, CDR2 YFSETQ. The CDR3 is 15 amino acids. Trimming shortened V by 4 bases and J by 5 bases, and 17 bases separated the two germline ends. In DNA form, the CDR3 reads TGCGCCAGCAGCCCCTGGAACCAGGGGGGAGATACGCAGTATTTT. Protein product: CASSPWNQGGDTQYF.

In DNA form, the CDR3 reads TGTGCCAGCGGACTTCTTTGGACAGGGTATAATTCACCCCTCCACTTT. Its protein product is CASGLLWTGYNSPLHF. The rearrangement uses TRBV2 and TRBJ1-6; 8 bases line up with TRBD1. The CDR3 spans 16 residues. Germline trimming cut 8 bases from V and 4 bases from J; bases unmatched to any gene: 10. Germline loops: CDR1 SNHLY, CDR2 FYNNEI.

This clone was recorded a few times. This sequence joins TRBV5-1 and TRBJ2-1, with 9 bases that match TRBD1. The J segment lost 3 bases and the V segment lost 1 base, leaving 2 bases of the junction unmatched. Germline V gene data show CDR1 as SGHRS and CDR2 as YFSETQ. The CDR3 loop spans 15 amino acids. The CDR3 reads CASSLRDRVYNEQFF. The CDR3 DNA is TGCGCCAGCAGCTTGAGGGACAGGGTCTACAATGAGCAGTTCTTC.

This clone was detected once. The chain combines TRBV4-1 with TRBJ2-1; 12 nucleotides agree with TRBD2. V lost 6 bases, J lost 4 bases, and 7 bases stayed unmatched. This CDR3 has 16 amino acids. Looked up from germline, CDR1 is MGHRA and CDR2 is YSYEKL. Here the CDR3 reads CASRTSGGRSYNEQFF. In DNA, the CDR3 is TGCGCCAGCAGGACTAGCGGGGGCCGATCTTACAATGAGCAGTTCTTC.